This T cell receptor beta chain was sequenced for a study of blood T cell repertoires in COVID-19. Study information: Acute-phase and convalescent COVID-19 samples originated in the United States, Italy and Spain. Sample material is recorded as cDNA or gDNA derived from T cells, B-cell-depleted T cells, or PBMCs.

This clone has just one count. Study processing details: Researchers report that nucleated cell counts were estimated from reference gene primer amplification. Assay: immunoSEQ multiplex PCR; the TCRdb copy retains only in-frame clones and omits some. Clonal size and the V and J genes are those of that table, whereas D and trimming came from the DNA. The repertoire holds fewer than 300,000 clones, with roughly nine tenths as singletons. In germline, CDR1 is SGHDT, CDR2 YYEEEE. The CDR3 contains 14 residues. Trimming took off 6 bases at V and 3 bases at J, with 15 bases between the two ends. This sequence was found in a man aged 35-49 years who had recovered from COVID-19. Source material: peripheral blood. The rearrangement joins TRBV5-6 to TRBJ1-2; D remains ambiguous. CDR3 coding DNA: TGTGCCAGCACCGAGCGGGGAACTTACTATGGCTACACCTTC. Its protein product is CASTERGTYYGYTF.